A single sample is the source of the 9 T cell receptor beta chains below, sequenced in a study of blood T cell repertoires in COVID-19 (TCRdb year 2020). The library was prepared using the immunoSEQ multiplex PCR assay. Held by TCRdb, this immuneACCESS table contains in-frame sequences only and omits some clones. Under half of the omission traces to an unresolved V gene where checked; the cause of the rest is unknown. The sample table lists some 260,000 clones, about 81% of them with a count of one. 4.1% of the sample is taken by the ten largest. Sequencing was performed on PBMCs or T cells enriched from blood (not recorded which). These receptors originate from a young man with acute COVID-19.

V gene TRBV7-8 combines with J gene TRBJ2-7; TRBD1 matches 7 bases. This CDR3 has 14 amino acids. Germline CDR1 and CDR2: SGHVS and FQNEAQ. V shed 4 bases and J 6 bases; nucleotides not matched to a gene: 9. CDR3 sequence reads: CASSYRQYRGEQYV. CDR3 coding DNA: TGTGCCAGCAGCTACCGACAGTACAGGGGCGAGCAGTACGTC.

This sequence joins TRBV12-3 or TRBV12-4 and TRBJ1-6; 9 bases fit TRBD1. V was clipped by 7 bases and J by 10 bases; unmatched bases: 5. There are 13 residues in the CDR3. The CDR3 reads CASTRDRVSPLHF. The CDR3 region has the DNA TGTGCCAGCACCCGGGACAGGGTCTCACCCCTCCACTTT.

DNA of the CDR3: TGTGCCAGCAGCTTAGATAACCTGAGTACCATATATTTT. Translated: CASSLDNLSTIYF. The chain is built from TRBV11-2 and TRBJ1-3; D remains ambiguous. V was cut by 0 bases and J by 10 bases, with 10 bases left in between. CDR1 SGHAT and CDR2 FQNNGV come from the germline V gene. This CDR3 contains 13 residues.

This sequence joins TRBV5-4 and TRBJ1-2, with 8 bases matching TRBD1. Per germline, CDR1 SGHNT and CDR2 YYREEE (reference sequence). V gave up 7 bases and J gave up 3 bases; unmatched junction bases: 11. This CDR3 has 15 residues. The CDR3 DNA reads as TGTGCCAGCCTTACCTGGACAGGGTTCGACTATGGCTACACCTTC. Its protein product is CASLTWTGFDYGYTF.

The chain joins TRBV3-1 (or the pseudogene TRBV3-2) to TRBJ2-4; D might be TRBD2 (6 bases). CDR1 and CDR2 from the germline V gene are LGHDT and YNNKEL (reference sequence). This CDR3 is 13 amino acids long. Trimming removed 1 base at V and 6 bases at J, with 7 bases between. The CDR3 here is CASSQVGGNIQYF. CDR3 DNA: TGTGCCAGCAGCCAAGTGGGGGGAAACATTCAGTACTTC.

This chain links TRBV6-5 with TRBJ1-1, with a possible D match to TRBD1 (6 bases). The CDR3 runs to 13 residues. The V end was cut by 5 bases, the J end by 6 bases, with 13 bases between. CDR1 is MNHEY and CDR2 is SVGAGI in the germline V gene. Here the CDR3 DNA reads TGTGCCAGCAGTCACAAGGGGGTGTCTGAAGCTTTCTTT. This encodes CASSHKGVSEAFF.

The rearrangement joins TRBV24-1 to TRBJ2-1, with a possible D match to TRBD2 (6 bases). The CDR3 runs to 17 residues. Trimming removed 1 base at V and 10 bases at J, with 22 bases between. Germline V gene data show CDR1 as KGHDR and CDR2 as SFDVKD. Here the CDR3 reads CATSDFSTLGRTTEQFF. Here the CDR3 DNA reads TGTGCCACCAGTGATTTCTCTACATTGGGGAGGACAACAGAGCAGTTCTTC.

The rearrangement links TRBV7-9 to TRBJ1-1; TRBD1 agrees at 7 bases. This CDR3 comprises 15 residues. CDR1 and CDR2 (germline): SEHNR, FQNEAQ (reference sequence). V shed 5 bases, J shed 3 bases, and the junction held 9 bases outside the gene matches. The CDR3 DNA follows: TGTGCCAGCAGCCACCGACAGGGCCTGGACACTGAAGCTTTCTTT. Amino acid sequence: CASSHRQGLDTEAFF.

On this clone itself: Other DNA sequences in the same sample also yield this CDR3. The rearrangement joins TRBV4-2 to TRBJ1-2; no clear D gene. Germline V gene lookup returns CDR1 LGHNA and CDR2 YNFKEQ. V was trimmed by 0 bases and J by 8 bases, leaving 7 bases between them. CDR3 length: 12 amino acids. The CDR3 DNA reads TGTGCCAGCAGCCAAGATACGGGAGGCTACACCTTC. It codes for CASSQDTGGYTF.